This is a list of T cell receptor beta chains from one sample in a study of blood T cell repertoires in COVID-19. Libraries were prepared by immunoSEQ multiplex PCR; TCRdb keeps only in-frame clonotypes and omits some of them. The sample contains some 230,000 clones, 70% to 90% of which appear only once. The sequenced sample consisted of peripheral blood. These receptors originate from a man between 45 and 60 years old who had recovered from COVID-19. Each CDR3 is given with its conserved first and last residue. D genes are given only for firm matches. Only part of the rows carry a size: once, few, many, or a class if the clone is expanded.

d_call: TRBD1; v_call: TRBV20-1; clone_size: few; j_call: TRBJ1-1; cdr3_aa: CSARDREEAFF; cdr3_nt: TGCAGTGCTAGGGACAGGGAGGAGGCTTTCTTT
d_call: NA; v_call: TRBV11-3; clone_size: NA; j_call: TRBJ2-5; cdr3_aa: CASSLVYQKTQYF; cdr3_nt: TGTGCCAGCAGCTTAGTCTACCAAAAGACCCAGTACTTC
d_call: NA; v_call: TRBV24-1; clone_size: NA; j_call: TRBJ2-2; cdr3_aa: CATSDSPGGELFF; cdr3_nt: TGTGCCACCAGTGATTCCCCGGGCGGGGAGCTGTTTTTT
d_call: NA; v_call: TRBV7-2; clone_size: NA; j_call: TRBJ1-5; cdr3_aa: CASSGGPNQPQHF; cdr3_nt: TGTGCCAGCAGTGGGGGCCCGAATCAGCCCCAGCATTTT
d_call: TRBD1; v_call: TRBV7-8; clone_size: NA; j_call: TRBJ1-1; cdr3_aa: CASSLGRQGLTEAFF; cdr3_nt: TGTGCCAGCAGCTTAGGGAGACAGGGGCTCACTGAAGCTTTCTTT
d_call: NA; v_call: TRBV29-1; clone_size: NA; j_call: TRBJ2-7; cdr3_aa: CSVRGRASYEQYF; cdr3_nt: TGCAGCGTGAGGGGGAGGGCCTCCTACGAGCAGTACTTC
d_call: TRBD2; v_call: TRBV18; clone_size: NA; j_call: TRBJ2-2; cdr3_aa: CASSPGLAATGELFF; cdr3_nt: TGTGCCAGCTCACCAGGACTAGCTGCTACCGGGGAGCTGTTTTTT
d_call: TRBD1; v_call: TRBV28; clone_size: NA; j_call: TRBJ1-4; cdr3_aa: CATDRDRGLSAEKLFF; cdr3_nt: TGTGCCACCGACCGGGACAGGGGCCTCTCGGCGGAAAAACTGTTTTTT
d_call: TRBD1; v_call: TRBV24-1; clone_size: NA; j_call: TRBJ2-1; cdr3_aa: CATSDTLGDRETRPLSYNEQFF; cdr3_nt: TGTGCCACCAGTGATACGCTGGGGGACAGGGAGACTAGGCCTCTGTCCTACAATGAGCAGTTCTTC
d_call: NA; v_call: TRBV18; clone_size: NA; j_call: TRBJ1-6; cdr3_aa: CASSPRQNNSPLHF; cdr3_nt: TGTGCCAGCTCACCGAGACAGAATAATTCACCCCTCCACTTT
d_call: NA; v_call: TRBV4-2; clone_size: NA; j_call: TRBJ1-6; cdr3_aa: CASSQGSAGSSYNSPLHF; cdr3_nt: TGTGCCAGCAGCCAAGGGTCGGCGGGGAGCTCCTATAATTCACCCCTCCACTTT
d_call: TRBD2; v_call: TRBV27; clone_size: NA; j_call: TRBJ2-1; cdr3_aa: CASSPRTSGPNEQFF; cdr3_nt: TGTGCCAGCAGTCCAAGGACTAGCGGACCCAATGAGCAGTTCTTC
d_call: TRBD2; v_call: TRBV7-7; clone_size: few; j_call: TRBJ2-2; cdr3_aa: CAAGAVNTGELFF; cdr3_nt: TGTGCCGCGGGAGCGGTGAACACCGGGGAGCTGTTTTTT
d_call: TRBD2; v_call: TRBV7-7; clone_size: NA; j_call: TRBJ2-7; cdr3_aa: CASSPIAGSLEQYF; cdr3_nt: TGTGCCAGCAGCCCAATAGCGGGATCCCTCGAGCAGTACTTC
d_call: TRBD2; v_call: TRBV27; clone_size: NA; j_call: TRBJ2-1; cdr3_aa: CASTPATSGKSEQFF; cdr3_nt: TGTGCCAGCACCCCTGCGACTAGCGGGAAATCTGAGCAGTTCTTC
d_call: TRBD1; v_call: TRBV6-1; clone_size: NA; j_call: TRBJ2-3; cdr3_aa: CASSAGDRAGSDTQYF; cdr3_nt: TGTGCCAGCAGTGCTGGGGACAGGGCGGGGTCAGATACGCAGTATTTT
d_call: NA; v_call: TRBV18; clone_size: NA; j_call: TRBJ1-1; cdr3_aa: CASSSDTEAFF; cdr3_nt: TGTGCCAGCTCCTCCGACACTGAAGCTTTCTTT
d_call: NA; v_call: TRBV28; clone_size: few; j_call: TRBJ1-1; cdr3_aa: CASILGGGTEAFF; cdr3_nt: TGTGCCAGCATCTTGGGGGGAGGTACTGAAGCTTTCTTT
d_call: NA; v_call: TRBV6-1; clone_size: NA; j_call: TRBJ2-5; cdr3_aa: CASSEAPGGSQETQYF; cdr3_nt: TGTGCCAGCAGTGAAGCTCCAGGCGGGTCACAAGAGACCCAGTACTTC
d_call: NA; v_call: TRBV5-6; clone_size: NA; j_call: TRBJ2-7; cdr3_aa: CASSLSGGSYEQYF; cdr3_nt: TGTGCCAGCAGCCTGTCAGGGGGGTCCTACGAGCAGTACTTC
d_call: NA; v_call: TRBV19; clone_size: NA; j_call: TRBJ2-1; cdr3_aa: CASSRTTHNEQFF; cdr3_nt: TGTGCCAGTAGCCGGACTACCCACAATGAGCAGTTCTTC
d_call: TRBD2; v_call: TRBV7-9; clone_size: NA; j_call: TRBJ2-1; cdr3_aa: CASLGLAGNSYNEQFF; cdr3_nt: TGTGCCAGCTTGGGACTAGCGGGGAACTCCTACAATGAGCAGTTCTTC
d_call: NA; v_call: TRBV7-2; clone_size: NA; j_call: TRBJ2-5; cdr3_aa: CASSLNELQETQYF; cdr3_nt: TGTGCCAGCAGCTTAAACGAGTTACAAGAGACCCAGTACTTC
d_call: TRBD1; v_call: TRBV19; clone_size: NA; j_call: TRBJ2-1; cdr3_aa: CASSMATGPRSNEQFF; cdr3_nt: TGTGCCAGTAGTATGGCGACAGGGCCCCGCTCGAATGAGCAGTTCTTC
d_call: TRBD1; v_call: TRBV6-1; clone_size: NA; j_call: TRBJ2-7; cdr3_aa: CASSEFRDRGSYEQYF; cdr3_nt: TGTGCCAGCAGTGAATTCCGGGACAGGGGTTCTTACGAGCAGTACTTC
d_call: TRBD2; v_call: TRBV28; clone_size: NA; j_call: TRBJ2-5; cdr3_aa: CASSSGGGAEETQYF; cdr3_nt: TGTGCCAGCAGTTCGGGAGGGGGGGCCGAAGAGACCCAGTACTTC
d_call: NA; v_call: TRBV28; clone_size: NA; j_call: TRBJ2-5; cdr3_aa: CASSPPEGVSKYF; cdr3_nt: TGTGCCAGCAGTCCTCCTGAGGGAGTATCTAAGTACTTC
d_call: NA; v_call: TRBV6-5; clone_size: once; j_call: TRBJ2-7; cdr3_aa: CASGGSSSYEQYF; cdr3_nt: TGTGCCAGCGGCGGTAGCTCCTCCTACGAGCAGTACTTC
d_call: NA; v_call: TRBV7-9; clone_size: NA; j_call: TRBJ1-5; cdr3_aa: CASSFSGSNQPQHF; cdr3_nt: TGTGCCAGCAGCTTTTCAGGGAGCAATCAGCCCCAGCATTTT
d_call: TRBD1; v_call: TRBV14; clone_size: NA; j_call: TRBJ2-1; cdr3_aa: CASSQAQGARVNEQFF; cdr3_nt: TGTGCCAGCAGCCAAGCTCAGGGGGCGCGGGTGAATGAGCAGTTCTTC
d_call: NA; v_call: TRBV11-2; clone_size: NA; j_call: TRBJ2-2; cdr3_aa: CASSPTGIATGELFF; cdr3_nt: TGTGCCAGCAGCCCCACGGGCATAGCGACCGGGGAGCTGTTTTTT
d_call: TRBD2; v_call: TRBV7-2; clone_size: NA; j_call: TRBJ2-2; cdr3_aa: CASSLAGSGTSVSGELFF; cdr3_nt: TGTGCCAGCAGCTTAGCCGGTTCCGGGACTAGTGTGTCCGGGGAGCTGTTTTTT
d_call: TRBD2; v_call: TRBV18; clone_size: NA; j_call: TRBJ2-1; cdr3_aa: CASSALAAYNEQFF; cdr3_nt: TGTGCCAGCTCAGCTCTAGCGGCCTACAATGAGCAGTTCTTC